This T cell receptor beta chain was sequenced in a study of blood T cell repertoires in COVID-19. Overall study: There were acute and convalescent COVID-19 samples, and they came from the United States, Italy and Spain.

Germline CDR1 MNHEY, CDR2 SMNVEV (reference sequence). V was cut by 2 bases and J by 4 bases, with 12 bases left in between. The CDR3 totals 15 residues. Authors' analysis steps: Estimation of nucleated cell counts relied on the amplification of reference gene primers. Assay used: immunoSEQ multiplex PCR; TCRdb lists only in-frame clones, some missing. V, J and clone size reflect that table, while D and trimming were determined from the DNA. The sample holds roughly 120,000 clones, approximately 74% seen once. Sequencing input: peripheral blood. The TCR sequence derives from a man older than 75 with COVID-19, enrolled during active disease. The J gene is TRBJ1-5, the V gene TRBV27; D is undetermined. The CDR3 reads CASSLLGTVNQPQHF. In DNA, the CDR3 is TGTGCCAGCAGTTTACTTGGCACCGTGAATCAGCCCCAGCATTTT.